This TCR beta chain is drawn from a study of shared clonotypes between healthy human individuals. Notes on the study in general: Sorted-subset sequencing, rarefaction showed, was incomplete despite large depth.

The CDR3 length is 13 residues. Trimming removed 1 base from V and 10 bases from J, with 13 bases in between. Per the germline V gene, CDR1 is SEHNR and CDR2 is FQNEAQ (reference sequence). Comments on this clone: Its antigen is as yet unknown.

Sequencing used immunoSEQ multiplex PCR; TCRdb keeps in-frame clones, though not all of them. The sample comprises 2 million to 2.5 million clones, approximately 94% of which are singletons, and 0.9% to 1.4% rests with the top ten. The naive CD8 subset, CD45RO-negative cells positively selected for CCR7, excluded terminally differentiated effector memory CD45RA+ cells. The specimen sequenced was naive CD8+ T cells sorted from blood. The chain is built from TRBV7-9 and TRBJ1-1; D perhaps matches TRBD1 (6 bases). The origin of this receptor is a man younger than 35 in good health. The CDR3, as DNA: TGTGCCAGCAGCTTAGGCGGGGGGCGCGGAGCTTTCTTT. Translated: CASSLGGGRGAFF.